This note documents a single TCR beta chain sequence. The protocol was immunoSEQ multiplex PCR, while the TCRdb copy is restricted to in-frame clones and leaves out a portion. The profile shows about 56,000 clones, about 98% of them singletons. The CDR3 totals 14 residues. Between the trimmed V and J ends, which lost 5 bases and 4 bases, there was a span of 15 bases. In germline, CDR1 is LNHDA, CDR2 SQIVND (reference sequence). The source of the sample is a study of siplizumab effects on memory and regulatory T cells. The sequenced sample was naive CD8+ T cells sorted from blood. This receptor was taken from a human donor in good health. V is TRBV19 and J is TRBJ2-7; D might be TRBD1 (5 bases). The CDR3 loop is CASSFGREGYEQYF. CDR3 DNA sequence: TGTGCCAGTAGTTTCGGCAGGGAAGGGTACGAGCAGTACTTC.